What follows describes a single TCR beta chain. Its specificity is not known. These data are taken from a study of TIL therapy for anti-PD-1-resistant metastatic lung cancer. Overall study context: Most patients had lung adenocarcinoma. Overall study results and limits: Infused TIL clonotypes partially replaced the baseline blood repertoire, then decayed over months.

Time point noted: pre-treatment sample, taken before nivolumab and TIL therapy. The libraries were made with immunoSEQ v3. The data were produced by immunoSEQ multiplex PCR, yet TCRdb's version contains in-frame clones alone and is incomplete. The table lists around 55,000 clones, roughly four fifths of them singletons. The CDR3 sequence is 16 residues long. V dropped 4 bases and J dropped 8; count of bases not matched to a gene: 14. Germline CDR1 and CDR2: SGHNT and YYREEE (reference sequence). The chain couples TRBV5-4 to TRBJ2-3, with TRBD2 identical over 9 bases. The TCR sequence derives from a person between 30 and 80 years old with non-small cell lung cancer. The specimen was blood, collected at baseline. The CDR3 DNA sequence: TGTGCCAGCAGCAGCTTAGCGGGGGCCCCGGGAGTTACGCAGTATTTT. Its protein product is CASSSLAGAPGVTQYF.